Detailed here is one T cell receptor beta chain. Its antigen is as yet unknown. The entry originates in a study of shared clonotypes between healthy human individuals. Study context: A donor's plate count was three for CD4 naive and three for CD4 memory; CD8 naive had two and CD8 memory one. Whole-study findings and limits: A handful of donors held about 5% of naive CD4 clonotypes in common. It was the non-shared clonotypes that had lower generation probabilities than clonotypes shared by all four donors.

Sorted-subset replicate PCR reactions were performed with about 190 ng DNA, corresponding to about 30,000 T cell genomes. TCRdb's copy holds only in-frame clones and misses some; the assay was immunoSEQ multiplex PCR. The table has about 2,500,000 clones, around nine tenths seen once; the top ten hold 0.13% to 0.15%. The sequence came from a man aged 18-30 years in good health. Specimen: naive CD4+ T cells sorted from blood. Subset in this sample: CD45RA+ positively selected.

The CDR3 DNA is TGTGCCAGCAGCCCTTATCGACAGGGGGCTCAGTCAAGGCTGTACTTC. Translated: CASSPYRQGAQSRLYF. V is TRBV11-2 and J is TRBJ2-7; 10 positions match TRBD1. V lost 5 bases to trimming and J lost 12 bases; unmatched junction nucleotides: 19. The CDR3 is 16 residues long. CDR1 SGHAT and CDR2 FQNNGV come from the germline V gene.